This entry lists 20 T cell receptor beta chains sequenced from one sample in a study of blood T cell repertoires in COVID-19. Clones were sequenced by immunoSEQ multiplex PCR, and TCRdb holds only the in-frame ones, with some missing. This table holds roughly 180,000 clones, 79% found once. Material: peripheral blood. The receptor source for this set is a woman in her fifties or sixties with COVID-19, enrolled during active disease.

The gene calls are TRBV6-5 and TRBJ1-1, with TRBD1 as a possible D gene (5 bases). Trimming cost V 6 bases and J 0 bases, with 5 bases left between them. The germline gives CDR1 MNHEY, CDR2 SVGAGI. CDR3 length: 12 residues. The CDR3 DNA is TGTGCCAGCAGACAGGTGAACACTGAAGCTTTCTTT. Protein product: CASRQVNTEAFF.

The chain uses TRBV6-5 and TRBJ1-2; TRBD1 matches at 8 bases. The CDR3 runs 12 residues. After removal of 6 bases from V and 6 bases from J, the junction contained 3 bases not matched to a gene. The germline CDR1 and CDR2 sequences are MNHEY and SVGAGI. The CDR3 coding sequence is TGTGCCAGCAGGACAGGGGACGATGGCTACACCTTC. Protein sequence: CASRTGDDGYTF.

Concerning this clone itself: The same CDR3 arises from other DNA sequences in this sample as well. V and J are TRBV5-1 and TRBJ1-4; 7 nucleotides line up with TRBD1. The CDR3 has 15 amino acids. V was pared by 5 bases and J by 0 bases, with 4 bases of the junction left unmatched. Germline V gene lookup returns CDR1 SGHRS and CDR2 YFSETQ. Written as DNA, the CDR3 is TGCGCCAGCAGTTCTGACAGGGCAACTAATGAAAAACTGTTTTTT. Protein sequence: CASSSDRATNEKLFF. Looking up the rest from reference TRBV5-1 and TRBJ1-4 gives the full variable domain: KAGVTQTPRYLIKTRGQQVTLSCSPISGHRSVSWYQQTPGQGLQFLFEYFSETQRNKGNFPGRFSGRQFSNSRSEMNVSTLELGDSALYLCASSSDRATNEKLFFGSGTQLSVL.

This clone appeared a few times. CDR3 DNA: TGTGCCAGCAGTCTACCGACAGGGATCAATCAGCCCCAGCATTTT. As protein: CASSLPTGINQPQHF. J is TRBJ1-5 and V is TRBV28, with 7 nucleotides matching TRBD1. Trimming cost V 5 bases and J 3 bases; bases outside gene matches: 7. The CDR3 runs to 15 residues. Germline V gives CDR1 MDHEN, CDR2 SYDVKM.

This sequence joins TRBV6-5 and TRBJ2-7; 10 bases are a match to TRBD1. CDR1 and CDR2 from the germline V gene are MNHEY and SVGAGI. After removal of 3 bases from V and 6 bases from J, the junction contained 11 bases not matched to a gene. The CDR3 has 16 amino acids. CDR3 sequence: CASSYPMGQGYSEQYF. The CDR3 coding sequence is TGTGCCAGCAGTTATCCGATGGGACAGGGGTACTCCGAGCAGTACTTC.

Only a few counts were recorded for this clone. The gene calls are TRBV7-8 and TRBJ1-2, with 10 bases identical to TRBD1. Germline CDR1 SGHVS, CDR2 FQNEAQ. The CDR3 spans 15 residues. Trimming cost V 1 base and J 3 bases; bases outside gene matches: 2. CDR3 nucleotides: TGTGCCAGCAGCTTAGAGGGGACAGGGGACTATGGCTACACCTTC. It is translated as CASSLEGTGDYGYTF.

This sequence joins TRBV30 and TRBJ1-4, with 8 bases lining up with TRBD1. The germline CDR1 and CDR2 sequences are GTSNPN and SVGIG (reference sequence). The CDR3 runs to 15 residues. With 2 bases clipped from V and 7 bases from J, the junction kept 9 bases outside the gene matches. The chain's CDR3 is CAWSSLDRGGEKLFF. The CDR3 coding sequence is TGTGCCTGGAGTTCCCTAGACAGGGGCGGTGAAAAACTGTTTTTT.

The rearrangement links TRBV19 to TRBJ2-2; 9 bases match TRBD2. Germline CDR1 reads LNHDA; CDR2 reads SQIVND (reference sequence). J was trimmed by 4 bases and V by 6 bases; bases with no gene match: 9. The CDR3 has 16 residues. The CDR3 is CASSPRGLARTGELFF. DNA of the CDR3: TGTGCCAGTAGCCCGAGAGGACTAGCGCGCACCGGGGAGCTGTTTTTT.

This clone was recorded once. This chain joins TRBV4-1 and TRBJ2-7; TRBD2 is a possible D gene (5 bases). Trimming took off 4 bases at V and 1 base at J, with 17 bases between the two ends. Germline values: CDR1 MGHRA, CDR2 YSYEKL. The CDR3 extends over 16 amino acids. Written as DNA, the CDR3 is TGCGCCAGCAGCCCTCCGGGGAGCCTTGGGTCCTACGAGCAGTACTTC. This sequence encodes CASSPPGSLGSYEQYF.

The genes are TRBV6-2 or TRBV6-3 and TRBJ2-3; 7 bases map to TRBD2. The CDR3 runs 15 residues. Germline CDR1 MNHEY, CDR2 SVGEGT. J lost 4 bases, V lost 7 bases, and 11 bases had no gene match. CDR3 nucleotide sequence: TGTGCCAGCAACCCGACTAGCCCTAAACCAGATACGCAGTATTTT. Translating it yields CASNPTSPKPDTQYF.

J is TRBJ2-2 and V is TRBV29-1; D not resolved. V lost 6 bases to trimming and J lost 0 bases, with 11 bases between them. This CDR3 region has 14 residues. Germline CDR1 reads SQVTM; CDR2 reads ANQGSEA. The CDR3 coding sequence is TGCAGCGTCCCGGGTCTGGCGAACACCGGGGAGCTGTTTTTT. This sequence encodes CSVPGLANTGELFF.

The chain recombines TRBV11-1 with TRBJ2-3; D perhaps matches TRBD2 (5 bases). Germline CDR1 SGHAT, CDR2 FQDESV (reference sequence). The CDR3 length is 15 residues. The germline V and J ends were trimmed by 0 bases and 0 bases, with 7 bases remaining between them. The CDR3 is CASSLAGDSTDTQYF. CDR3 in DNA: TGTGCCAGCAGCTTAGCGGGAGATAGCACAGATACGCAGTATTTT.

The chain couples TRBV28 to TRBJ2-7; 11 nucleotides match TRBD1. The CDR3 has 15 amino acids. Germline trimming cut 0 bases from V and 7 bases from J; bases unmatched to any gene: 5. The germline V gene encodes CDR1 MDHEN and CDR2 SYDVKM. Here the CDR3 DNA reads TGTGCCAGCAGTTTATGGGGGACAGGGGGTGGGGAGCAGTACTTC. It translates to CASSLWGTGGGEQYF. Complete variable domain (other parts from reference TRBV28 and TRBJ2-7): DVKVTQSSRYLVKRTGEKVFLECVQDMDHENMFWYRQDPGLGLRLIYFSYDVKMKEKGDIPEGYSVSREKKERFSLILESASTNQTSMYLCASSLWGTGGGEQYFGPGTRLTVT.

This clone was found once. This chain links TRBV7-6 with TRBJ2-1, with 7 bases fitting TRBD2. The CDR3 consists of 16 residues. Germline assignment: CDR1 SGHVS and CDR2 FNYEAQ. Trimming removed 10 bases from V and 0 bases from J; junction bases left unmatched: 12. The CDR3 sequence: CATSEDAGVSYNEQFF. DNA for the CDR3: TGTGCCACCTCAGAGGATGCGGGAGTCTCCTACAATGAGCAGTTCTTC.

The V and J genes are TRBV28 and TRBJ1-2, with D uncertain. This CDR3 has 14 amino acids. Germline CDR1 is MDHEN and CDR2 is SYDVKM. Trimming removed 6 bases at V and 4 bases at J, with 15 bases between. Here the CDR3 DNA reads TGTGCCAGCAGCGCCTTCGCTGCGGCCTATGGCTACACCTTC. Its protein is CASSAFAAAYGYTF.

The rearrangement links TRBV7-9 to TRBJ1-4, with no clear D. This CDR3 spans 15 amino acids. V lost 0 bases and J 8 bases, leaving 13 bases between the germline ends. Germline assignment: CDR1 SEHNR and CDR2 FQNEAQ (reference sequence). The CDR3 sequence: CASSLASGPGEKLFF. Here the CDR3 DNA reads TGTGCCAGCAGCTTAGCGTCCGGTCCGGGGGAAAAACTGTTTTTT.

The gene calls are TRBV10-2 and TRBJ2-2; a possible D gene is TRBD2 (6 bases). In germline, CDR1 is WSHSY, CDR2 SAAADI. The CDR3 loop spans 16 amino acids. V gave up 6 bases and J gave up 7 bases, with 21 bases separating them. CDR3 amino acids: CASRAGTPGVGGELFF. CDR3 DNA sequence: TGCGCCAGCAGGGCCGGGACTCCAGGCGTGGGCGGGGAGCTGTTTTTT.

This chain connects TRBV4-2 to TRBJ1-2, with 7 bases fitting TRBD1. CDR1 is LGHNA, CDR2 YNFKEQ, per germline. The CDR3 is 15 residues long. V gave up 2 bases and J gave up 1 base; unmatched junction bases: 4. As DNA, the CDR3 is TGTGCCAGCAGCCAACTGACAGGGAGTAACTATGGCTACACCTTC. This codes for CASSQLTGSNYGYTF.

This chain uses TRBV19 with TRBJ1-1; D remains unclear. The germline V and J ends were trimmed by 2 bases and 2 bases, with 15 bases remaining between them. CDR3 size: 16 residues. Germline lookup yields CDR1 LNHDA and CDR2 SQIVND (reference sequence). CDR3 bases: TGTGCCAGTAGTATAAGACATCCCCCTTTTAACACTGAAGCTTTCTTT. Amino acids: CASSIRHPPFNTEAFF.

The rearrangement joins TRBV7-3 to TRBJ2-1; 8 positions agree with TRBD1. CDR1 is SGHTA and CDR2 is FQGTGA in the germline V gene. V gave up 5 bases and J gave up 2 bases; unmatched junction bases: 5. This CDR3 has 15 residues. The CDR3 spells CASSEPGQAYNEQFF. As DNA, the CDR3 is TGTGCCAGCAGCGAGCCGGGACAGGCCTACAATGAGCAGTTCTTC.